These 25 T cell receptor beta chains came from one sample sequenced in a study of blood T cell repertoires in COVID-19. Only in-frame clones appear in the TCRdb table, and some are missing; sequencing was by immunoSEQ multiplex PCR. The profile shows under 200,000 clones, under 90% of them singletons. The sequencing sample was made of PBMCs or T cells enriched from blood (not recorded which). Receptors were obtained from a man in his sixties who had recovered from COVID-19.

The chain carries TRBV5-1 and TRBJ2-7; TRBD1 matches at 8 bases. Germline values: CDR1 SGHRS, CDR2 YFSETQ. The V segment lost 0 bases and the J segment 4 bases; nucleotides outside the gene matches: 15. The CDR3 covers 18 residues. CDR3 sequence reads: CASSLGPTGALESYEQYF. CDR3 nucleotides: TGCGCCAGCAGCTTGGGTCCGACAGGGGCCTTGGAGTCTTACGAGCAGTACTTC.

This CDR3 reads CASSTRGEQYF. In DNA form, the CDR3 reads TGTGCCAGTAGTACCAGGGGTGAGCAGTACTTC. V usage is TRBV19 and J usage is TRBJ2-7; perhaps TRBD1 as D (6 bases). The V end lost 4 bases, the J end lost 7 bases, and 8 bases lay between the germline ends. Germline V lookup: CDR1 LNHDA, CDR2 SQIVND (reference sequence). CDR3 length equals 11 residues. Complete variable domain (other parts from reference TRBV19 and TRBJ2-7): DGGITQSPKYLFRKEGQNVTLSCEQNLNHDAMYWYRQDPGQGLRLIYYSQIVNDFQKGDIAEGYSVSREKKESFPLTVTSAQKNPTAFYLCASSTRGEQYFGPGTRLTVT.

The chain uses TRBV7-9 and TRBJ2-2, with D possibly being TRBD1 (5 bases). Per the germline V gene, CDR1 is SEHNR and CDR2 is FQNEAQ (reference sequence). V lost 3 bases, J lost 1 base, and 12 bases lay in between. The CDR3 is 16 amino acids. The CDR3 region is CASSFSRTRNTGELFF. The CDR3 nucleotides read TGTGCCAGCAGCTTTTCCCGGACAAGGAACACCGGGGAGCTGTTTTTT.

This rearrangement joins TRBV19 to TRBJ1-5; 8 positions agree with TRBD1. The J segment lost 5 bases and the V segment lost 5 bases, leaving 8 bases of the junction unmatched. CDR1 and CDR2 (germline): LNHDA, SQIVND (reference sequence). CDR3 length: 15 amino acids. CDR3 amino acids: CASSLSQGEYQPQHF. The CDR3 DNA follows: TGTGCCAGTAGTCTGTCACAGGGGGAGTATCAGCCCCAGCATTTT.

The chain uses TRBV15 and TRBJ2-7, with 7 bases matching TRBD1. The CDR3 is 15 amino acids. Germline V CDR1 and CDR2: LNHNV, YYDKDF (reference sequence). With V trimmed by 5 bases and J by 2 bases, 9 bases remained unmatched. CDR3 DNA: TGTGCCACCAGCCCCGGGACAGTGAACACCTACGAGCAGTACTTC. The encoded protein is CATSPGTVNTYEQYF.

This sequence joins TRBV7-3 and TRBJ2-5; 12 bases match TRBD2. There are 15 residues in the CDR3. The germline CDR1 and CDR2 sequences are SGHTA and FQGTGA. V shed 5 bases and J 2 bases; nucleotides not matched to a gene: 3. CDR3 DNA: TGTGCCAGCAGCGTAGGACTAGCGGGACAAGAGACCCAGTACTTC. This codes for CASSVGLAGQETQYF. Together with reference TRBV7-3 and TRBJ2-5, the CDR3 gives the full variable domain: GAGVSQTPSNKVTEKGKYVELRCDPISGHTALYWYRQSLGQGPEFLIYFQGTGAADDSGLPNDRFFAVRPEGSVSTLKIQRTERGDSAVYLCASSVGLAGQETQYFGPGTRLLVL.

This sequence joins TRBV27 and TRBJ1-2; the D gene is possibly TRBD1 (5 bases). From germline, CDR1 is MNHEY and CDR2 SMNVEV (reference sequence). V was pared by 5 bases and J by 4 bases, with 17 bases between. CDR3 length: 15 residues. The CDR3 DNA reads as TGTGCCAGCAGTATCCTCCAGGACATCCCCTATGGCTACACCTTC. It is translated as CASSILQDIPYGYTF.

This rearrangement joins TRBV13 to TRBJ2-3; D is possibly TRBD2 (5 bases). This CDR3 has 13 residues. Germline V gene lookup returns CDR1 PRHDT and CDR2 FYEKMQ (reference sequence). The V and J ends lost 6 bases and 4 bases respectively, with 11 bases between them. CDR3 sequence (DNA): TGTGCCAGCAGTCCCCGGGGAGCAGATACGCAGTATTTT. Protein: CASSPRGADTQYF. Based on the CDR3 plus reference TRBV13 and TRBJ2-3, the full variable domain is AAGVIQSPRHLIKEKRETATLKCYPIPRHDTVYWYQQGPGQDPQFLISFYEKMQSDKGSIPDRFSAQQFSDYHSELNMSSLELGDSALYFCASSPRGADTQYFGPGTRLTVL.

This chain links TRBV7-2 with TRBJ2-3, with 8 bases fitting TRBD2. The CDR3 runs 15 residues. From germline, CDR1 is SGHTA and CDR2 FQGNSA. V was clipped by 2 bases and J by 4 bases; unmatched bases: 5. The CDR3 region is CASSLSGGPSDTQYF. In nucleotides, the CDR3 is TGTGCCAGCAGCTTATCGGGGGGGCCATCAGATACGCAGTATTTT.

The rearrangement uses TRBV21-1 and TRBJ2-7; the D segment call TRBD1 is taken from the table without a DNA check. TRBV21-1 is a pseudogene. This CDR3 is 14 amino acids long. CDR3 loop: CASSPNRVPYEQYF. CDR3 nucleotides: TGTGCCAGCAGCCCGAACAGGGTTCCCTACGAGCAGTACTTC.

CDR3 loop: CASSLLYRMLYSNQPQHF. The CDR3, as DNA: TGTGCCAGCAGTTTATTGTATCGTATGCTCTATAGCAATCAGCCCCAGCATTTT. V is TRBV28 and J is TRBJ1-5; D remains unclear. Deletions cut 1 base from V and 0 bases from J, with 16 bases between. The CDR3 is 18 residues long. In germline, CDR1 is MDHEN, CDR2 SYDVKM.

This clone occurred a few times. The V call is TRBV5-5, the J call TRBJ2-2; a possible D gene is TRBD1 (5 bases). Trimming cost V 4 bases and J 4 bases, with 14 bases left between them. The CDR3 runs to 15 residues. Germline V CDR1 and CDR2: SGHKS, YYEKEE (reference sequence). This CDR3 reads CASSPQGMGTGELFF. The CDR3 region has the DNA TGTGCCAGCAGCCCGCAGGGAATGGGCACCGGGGAGCTGTTTTTT. Using reference TRBV5-5 and TRBJ2-2 for the parts outside the CDR3, the full variable domain is DAGVTQSPTHLIKTRGQQVTLRCSPISGHKSVSWYQQVLGQGPQFIFQYYEKEERGRGNFPDRFSARQFPNYSSELNVNALLLGDSALYLCASSPQGMGTGELFFGEGSRLTVL.

This clone was seen a single time. The rearrangement joins TRBV9 to TRBJ2-3, with TRBD2 identical over 7 bases. The CDR3 spans 17 residues. Germline CDR1 reads SGDLS; CDR2 reads YYNGEE. V shed 3 bases and J 0 bases; nucleotides not matched to a gene: 10. The CDR3 bases are TGTGCCAGCAGCGCCCCGAAGGGCGGGGGTAGCACAGATACGCAGTATTTT. Residues: CASSAPKGGGSTDTQYF.

The chain has TRBV5-6 and TRBJ2-7; D possibly corresponds to TRBD2 (6 bases). V was clipped by 4 bases and J by 4 bases, with 18 bases between them. From germline, CDR1 is SGHDT and CDR2 YYEEEE. The CDR3 length is 15 residues. DNA of the CDR3: TGTGCCAGCAGCCTGGCCGGGACGGGGGAATACGAGCAGTACTTC. Protein sequence: CASSLAGTGEYEQYF.

The chain couples TRBV18 to TRBJ2-7; 9 nucleotides match TRBD1. The CDR3 length is 18 residues. Germline V gives CDR1 KGHSH, CDR2 LQKENI. V lost 3 bases to trimming and J lost 6 bases; unmatched junction nucleotides: 18. CDR3 in amino acids: CASSPTGSGQGWPREQYF. DNA of the CDR3: TGTGCCAGCTCACCCACGGGGTCGGGACAGGGATGGCCTCGCGAGCAGTACTTC. Variable domain in full (rest from reference TRBV18 and TRBJ2-7): NAGVMQNPRHLVRRRGQEARLRCSPMKGHSHVYWYRQLPEEGLKFMVYLQKENIIDESGMPKERFSAEFPKEGPSILRIQQVVRGDSAAYFCASSPTGSGQGWPREQYFGPGTRLTVT.

The V gene is TRBV2, the J gene TRBJ2-7; TRBD1 agrees at 7 bases. V dropped 4 bases and J dropped 7; count of bases not matched to a gene: 13. The CDR3 has 15 amino acids. Per the germline V gene, CDR1 is SNHLY and CDR2 is FYNNEI. CDR3 sequence (DNA): TGTGCCAGCAGTGGAGCCGGGACAGTGAAGGTTGAGCAGTACTTC. Its protein is CASSGAGTVKVEQYF.

This rearrangement joins TRBV3-1 (or the pseudogene TRBV3-2) to TRBJ2-3, with a tentative D call TRBD1 (6 bases). Trimming cost V 1 base and J 0 bases, with 17 bases left between them. The CDR3 runs to 18 residues. CDR1 and CDR2 from the germline V gene are LGHDT and YNNKEL (reference sequence). CDR3 sequence: CASSQGPGTPSSTDTQYF. Here the CDR3 DNA reads TGTGCCAGCAGCCAAGGTCCCGGGACACCTTCTAGCACAGATACGCAGTATTTT.

This clone has just a few counts. V gene TRBV7-3 combines with J gene TRBJ2-3; 7 bases match TRBD1. The CDR3 contains 13 residues. Per germline, CDR1 SGHTA and CDR2 FQGTGA. J was trimmed by 4 bases and V by 5 bases; bases with no gene match: 3. The CDR3 bases are TGTGCCAGCAGCCCACAGGGGTCAGATACGCAGTATTTT. Amino acids: CASSPQGSDTQYF.

V gene TRBV24-1 combines with J gene TRBJ1-2; a weak D match, TRBD1 (6 bases). The CDR3 extends over 13 amino acids. V dropped 5 bases and J dropped 4 bases, with 10 bases sitting between them. The germline gives CDR1 KGHDR, CDR2 SFDVKD. The CDR3 spells CATSVGTSYGYTF. CDR3 DNA: TGTGCCACCAGTGTCGGGACAAGCTATGGCTACACCTTC.

The CDR3, as DNA: TGTGCCAGCAGCGCCTCACCGGGACTAGCGGGCGTAGCCGGGGAGCTGTTTTTT. Its protein product is CASSASPGLAGVAGELFF. The V and J genes are TRBV9 and TRBJ2-2; 12 bases agree with TRBD2. Germline CDR1 SGDLS, CDR2 YYNGEE. CDR3 length: 18 amino acids. The junction had 12 bases not matched to a gene; V was cut back by 3 bases and J by 6 bases. The whole variable domain, remainder taken from reference TRBV9 and TRBJ2-2, is DSGVTQTPKHLITATGQRVTLRCSPRSGDLSVYWYQQSLDQGLQFLIQYYNGEERAKGNILERFSAQQFPDLHSELNLSSLELGDSALYFCASSASPGLAGVAGELFFGEGSRLTVL.

Comment on this clone: One end of the junction varies from germline; a read error may be responsible. The chain recombines TRBV3-1 (or the pseudogene TRBV3-2) with TRBJ1-3; 8 bases are shared with TRBD1. Germline V CDR1 and CDR2: LGHDT, YNNKEL (reference sequence). The CDR3 length is 14 residues. This CDR3 is CASSQKDREGLIHF. The CDR3 DNA is TGTGCCAGCAGCCAAAAGGACAGGGAAGGCCTTATCCATTTT.

The chain employs TRBV7-9 and TRBJ2-7, with 8 bases lining up with TRBD1. Trimming at V came to 5 bases and at J to 2 bases, leaving 8 bases not matched to a gene. In germline, CDR1 is SEHNR, CDR2 FQNEAQ (reference sequence). CDR3 length: 15 amino acids. The CDR3 DNA is TGTGCCAGCAGCCTCCTTGGACAGGGAACCTACGAGCAGTACTTC. Protein product: CASSLLGQGTYEQYF.

The rearrangement uses TRBV7-2 and TRBJ1-3; D remains ambiguous. Germline-derived CDR1 and CDR2 are SGHTA and FQGNSA. This CDR3 has 15 residues. V was clipped by 5 bases and J by 0 bases, with 11 bases between them. The CDR3 DNA reads as TGTGCCAGCAGCCCGACTCATTTCTCTGGAAACACCATATATTTT. This encodes CASSPTHFSGNTIYF. Full variable domain (missing parts from reference TRBV7-2 and TRBJ1-3): GAGVSQSPSNKVTEKGKDVELRCDPISGHTALYWYRQSLGQGLEFLIYFQGNSAPDKSGLPSDRFSAERTGGSVSTLTIQRTQQEDSAVYLCASSPTHFSGNTIYFGEGSWLTVV.

The rearrangement uses TRBV24-1 and TRBJ2-3; 8 bases align to TRBD1. There are 15 residues in the CDR3. Unmatched junction bases numbered 10, after V lost 4 bases and J lost 8 bases. Germline V lookup: CDR1 KGHDR, CDR2 SFDVKD. The CDR3 protein is CATSETGGGRGTQYF. CDR3 coding DNA: TGTGCCACCAGTGAAACAGGGGGTGGTAGGGGTACGCAGTATTTT.

V usage is TRBV27 and J usage is TRBJ2-3; 7 bases line up with TRBD1. V lost 5 bases and J lost 4; bases outside the gene matches: 12. The V gene's germline CDR1 is MNHEY and CDR2 SMNVEV (reference sequence). The CDR3 has 16 amino acids. The CDR3 reads CASSPVRGSGPDTQYF. In DNA form, the CDR3 reads TGTGCCAGCAGTCCAGTCAGGGGGTCGGGGCCAGATACGCAGTATTTT.